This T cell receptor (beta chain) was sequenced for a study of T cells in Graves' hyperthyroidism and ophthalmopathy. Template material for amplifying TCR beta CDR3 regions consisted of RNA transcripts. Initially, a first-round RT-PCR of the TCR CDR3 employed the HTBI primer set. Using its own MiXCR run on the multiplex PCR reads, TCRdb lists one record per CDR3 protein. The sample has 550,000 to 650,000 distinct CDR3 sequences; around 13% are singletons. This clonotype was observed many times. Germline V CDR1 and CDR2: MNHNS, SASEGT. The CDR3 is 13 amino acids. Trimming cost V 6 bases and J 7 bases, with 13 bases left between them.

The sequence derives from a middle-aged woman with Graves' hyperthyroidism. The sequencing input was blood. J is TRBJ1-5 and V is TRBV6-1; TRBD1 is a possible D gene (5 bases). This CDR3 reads CASSGGVRQPQHF. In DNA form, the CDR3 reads TGTGCCAGCAGCGGAGGGGTGAGACAGCCCCAGCATTTT.